A single sample is the source of the 9 T cell receptor beta chains below, sequenced in a study of cytomegalovirus exposure and HLA in healthy donors (TCRdb year 2017). Library generation was performed with the immunoSEQ multiplex PCR assay. The multiplex PCR relied on a mix of 60 forward primers for TCR Vbeta segments and 13 reverse primers for TCR Jbeta segments. Imported from immuneACCESS, the table was reduced by TCRdb to in-frame sequences with V and J called. These copies leave out some clones; in studies compared against another copy, an unresolved V gene accounts for under half, and the cause of the remainder is not known. The sample yields approximately 100,000 clones; more than 75% were counted once. Of the sample, 4% is held by the ten largest clones. Sequencing input: PBMCs. These TCRs come from a woman aged 50 to 60 in good health and CMV-seropositive.

The chain recombines TRBV15 with TRBJ2-1; D unclear. CDR1 is LNHNV and CDR2 is YYDKDF in the germline V gene (reference sequence). This CDR3 is 13 amino acids long. V was trimmed by 0 bases and J by 9 bases, leaving 9 bases between them. Written as DNA, the CDR3 is TGTGCCACCAGCAGAGATAATCGGTTTGAGCAGTTCTTC. This sequence encodes CATSRDNRFEQFF.

This sequence joins TRBV27 and TRBJ2-3, with 7 bases identical to TRBD2. Unmatched junction bases numbered 7, after V lost 5 bases and J lost 2 bases. This CDR3 is 15 amino acids long. The germline V gene has CDR1 MNHEY and CDR2 SMNVEV (reference sequence). The CDR3 coding sequence is TGTGCCAGCAGTCTGGGGGGGAGGACCACAGATACGCAGTATTTT. Translated, it gives CASSLGGRTTDTQYF.

V and J are TRBV10-3 and TRBJ2-5, with TRBD1 matching over 7 bases. CDR3 length: 18 residues. The trim removed 0 bases at V and 1 base at J, leaving 11 bases unmatched. In germline, CDR1 is ENHRY, CDR2 SYGVKD. CDR3 sequence (DNA): TGTGCCATCAGTGAGTCGCAAGTGGACAGGCTGTTCCAAGAGACCCAGTACTTC. Its protein product is CAISESQVDRLFQETQYF.

This clone was found a few times. The gene calls are TRBV30 and TRBJ1-2; 7 nucleotides align to TRBD1. V gave up 5 bases and J gave up 7 bases; unmatched junction bases: 13. The CDR3 totals 14 residues. Germline V gene data show CDR1 as GTSNPN and CDR2 as SVGIG (reference sequence). CDR3 in DNA: TGTGCCTGGGGTTTGACGGACAGGCTCGGTGGCTACACCTTC. Translated: CAWGLTDRLGGYTF.

This chain links TRBV18 with TRBJ2-1, with a weak D call TRBD2 (6 bases). Trimming pared 8 bases from V and 5 bases from J, leaving 19 bases between. The germline gives CDR1 KGHSH, CDR2 LQKENI. CDR3 length: 15 amino acids. For the CDR3, the DNA is TGTGCCAGCAGATGGGACTCCTCTTGGGACAATGAGCAGTTCTTC. Translating gives CASRWDSSWDNEQFF.

J is TRBJ1-5 and V is TRBV6-5; D is ambiguous. The length of the CDR3 is 14 residues. Trimming shortened V by 2 bases and J by 7 bases, and 12 bases separated the two germline ends. CDR1 is MNHEY and CDR2 is SVGAGI in the germline V gene. CDR3 in amino acids: CASSYSYGEQPQHF. DNA of the CDR3: TGTGCCAGCAGTTACAGTTATGGGGAGCAGCCCCAGCATTTT.

The chain is built from TRBV19 and TRBJ2-1; TRBD1 aligns across 7 bases. The CDR3 totals 14 residues. The ends lost 8 bases at V and 8 bases at J; junction bases unmatched: 12. Germline CDR1 and CDR2: LNHDA and SQIVND (reference sequence). Here the CDR3 DNA reads TGTGCCAGTTTTCAGGGGGACGGCTGGGATGAGCAGTTCTTC. This sequence encodes CASFQGDGWDEQFF.

The V call is TRBV7-4, the J call TRBJ1-3; TRBD1 matches at 9 bases. The CDR3 loop spans 17 amino acids. The germline gives CDR1 SGHVT, CDR2 SQSDAQ. V shed 5 bases and J 8 bases; nucleotides not matched to a gene: 16. The CDR3 sequence: CASSPTNWDRVIYTIYF. The CDR3 region has the DNA TGTGCCAGCAGCCCGACTAACTGGGACAGGGTAATTTACACCATATATTTT.

The chain combines TRBV7-8 with TRBJ2-7, with D possibly matching TRBD1 (5 bases). The CDR3 totals 14 residues. Germline assignment: CDR1 SGHVS and CDR2 FQNEAQ. Trimming left V 8 bases short and J 4 bases short, with 18 bases between. The CDR3 protein is CASGTTVPMYEQYF. In nucleotides, the CDR3 is TGTGCCAGCGGAACGACAGTACCTATGTACGAGCAGTACTTC. Filled out from reference TRBV7-8 and TRBJ2-7, the complete variable domain reads GAGVSQSPRYKVAKRGQDVALRCDPISGHVSLFWYQQALGQGPEFLTYFQNEAQLDKSGLPSDRFFAERPEGSVSTLKIQRTQQEDSAVYLCASGTTVPMYEQYFGPGTRLTVT.